This is a list of T cell receptor beta chains from one sample in a study of T cells and Merkel cell carcinoma outcomes. Libraries were prepared by immunoSEQ multiplex PCR; TCRdb keeps only in-frame clonotypes and omits some of them. The sample gives about 6,400 clones, 65% to 80% of which show up once; roughly an eighth is in the top ten. Sequencing was done on a sample of tumor tissue from Merkel cell carcinoma. All receptors come from a human donor with Merkel cell carcinoma. Some clones in this sample may be carry-over from other donors' samples. CDR3s include the opening cysteine and the closing phenylalanine or tryptophan. D genes are given only for firm matches. Not all rows give a size; the values are once, few, many and, for expanded clones, a class.

TRBJ2-7	-	TRBV10-3	TRBD2	CAISESIGGGYEQYF	TGTGCCATCAGTGAGTCGATTGGGGGGGGCTACGAGCAGTACTTC
TRBJ1-1	once	TRBV10-3	-	CAIGQNTEAFF	TGTGCCATAGGACAGAACACTGAAGCTTTCTTT
TRBJ2-2	-	TRBV4-3	-	CASSQDPAGNTGELFF	TGCGCCAGCAGCCAAGATCCGGCAGGGAACACCGGGGAGCTGTTTTTT
TRBJ1-5	-	TRBV27	TRBD1	CASSLEGRGGQPQHF	TGTGCCAGCAGTTTAGAGGGCAGGGGGGGTCAGCCCCAGCATTTT
TRBJ1-3	once	TRBV5-1	-	CASSPDTSGNTIYF	TGCGCCAGCAGCCCGGACACGTCTGGAAACACCATATATTTT
TRBJ1-1	-	TRBV6-6	TRBD1	CASDRGPTEAFF	TGTGCCAGCGACAGGGGGCCCACTGAAGCTTTCTTT
TRBJ2-1	-	TRBV11-3	TRBD1	CASSPRGNRGEQFF	TGTGCCAGCAGCCCCCGGGGAAACAGGGGTGAGCAGTTCTTC
TRBJ2-1	-	TRBV19	-	CASSIRGGRGWEQFF	TGTGCCAGTAGTATAAGAGGAGGCCGAGGATGGGAGCAGTTCTTC
TRBJ2-3	-	TRBV6-4	TRBD2	CASSRLAGDGTDTQYF	TGTGCCAGCAGTCGACTAGCGGGAGATGGCACAGATACGCAGTATTTT
TRBJ2-1	once	TRBV2	TRBD1	CASRRGQGDNEQFF	TGTGCCAGCAGGAGGGGACAGGGCGACAATGAGCAGTTCTTC
TRBJ2-1	-	TRBV5-5	-	CASSLALAKTYNEQFF	TGTGCCAGCAGCTTGGCCCTAGCGAAGACCTACAATGAGCAGTTCTTC
TRBJ1-4	-	TRBV5-1	-	CASSLAVDVGKLFF	TGCGCCAGCAGCTTGGCAGTGGATGTAGGGAAACTGTTTTTT
TRBJ1-1	-	TRBV29-1	-	CSGGRDTEAFF	TGCAGCGGGGGCAGGGACACTGAAGCTTTCTTT
TRBJ2-1	few	TRBV7-9	TRBD2	CASSRISGIGYNEQFF	TGTGCCAGCAGTCGAATTAGCGGGATAGGATACAATGAGCAGTTCTTC
TRBJ1-5	-	TRBV5-1	TRBD1	CASSSGQGSQPQHF	TGCGCCAGCAGCTCCGGACAGGGCAGTCAGCCCCAGCATTTT
TRBJ1-3	-	TRBV28	-	CASSLGTTVSLYF	TGTGCCAGCAGTTTAGGGACGACGGTTTCCCTATATTTT
TRBJ2-2	few	TRBV7-3	-	CASSLTTNTGELFF	TGTGCCAGCAGCTTAACGACTAACACCGGGGAGCTGTTTTTT
TRBJ2-2	-	TRBV18	-	CASSPSTLGTGELFF	TGTGCCAGCTCACCCTCCACCCTGGGCACCGGGGAGCTGTTTTTT
TRBJ2-5	-	TRBV7-8	-	CASSSFRDAQETQYF	TGTGCCAGCAGCTCCTTCCGGGACGCCCAAGAGACCCAGTACTTC
TRBJ1-3	few	TRBV6-4	-	CASSDAMSSGNTIYF	TGTGCCAGCAGTGACGCCATGTCCTCTGGAAACACCATATATTTT
TRBJ1-3	-	TRBV2	-	CASSSSMTSGNTIYF	TGTGCCAGCAGTTCTAGTATGACCTCTGGAAACACCATATATTTT
TRBJ1-1	-	TRBV6-1	-	CASSDQASEAFF	TGTGCCAGCAGTGATCAGGCCTCTGAAGCTTTCTTT
TRBJ2-7	-	TRBV14	-	CASSPWGYEQYF	TGTGCCAGCAGCCCCTGGGGGTACGAGCAGTACTTC
TRBJ2-5	-	TRBV28	-	CASKPGGEETQYF	TGTGCCAGCAAACCCGGAGGGGAAGAGACCCAGTACTTC
TRBJ2-5	-	TRBV18	-	CVSSQQETQYF	TGTGTCAGCTCACAACAAGAGACCCAGTACTTC
TRBJ2-7	-	TRBV7-7	-	CASSLGRGGEQYF	TGTGCCAGCAGCTTGGGCAGGGGGGGCGAGCAGTACTTC
TRBJ1-1	-	TRBV21-1	-	CASSKEGQGMNTEAFF	TGTGCCAGCAGCAAAGAGGGACAGGGAATGAACACTGAAGCTTTCTTT
TRBJ2-2	-	TRBV5-1	TRBD1	CASSMMGQASGELFF	TGCGCCAGCAGCATGATGGGACAGGCGTCCGGGGAGCTGTTTTTT
TRBJ2-3	-	TRBV25-1	-	CASSSYLDTQYF	TGTGCCAGCAGTTCCTACTTAGATACGCAGTATTTT
TRBJ2-5	-	TRBV29-1	-	CSVDLAAYQETQYF	TGCAGCGTTGATTTAGCGGCCTATCAAGAGACCCAGTACTTC
TRBJ1-1	-	TRBV6-5	-	CASTRRYKNTEAFF	TGTGCCAGCACGAGAAGGTATAAGAACACTGAAGCTTTCTTT
TRBJ1-1	-	TRBV7-6	-	CASNVQGSGMNTEAFF	TGTGCCAGCAACGTACAGGGATCGGGTATGAACACTGAAGCTTTCTTT
TRBJ2-6	-	TRBV4-1	-	CASSQSPGGANVLTF	TGCGCCAGCAGCCAGTCCCCAGGGGGGGCCAACGTCCTGACTTTC
TRBJ2-3	-	TRBV18	-	CASSPPWKIVADTQYF	TGTGCCAGCTCACCACCGTGGAAAATCGTAGCAGATACGCAGTATTTT
TRBJ2-3	-	TRBV7-8	TRBD2	CTSSLGISGRRADTQYF	TGTACCAGCAGCTTAGGCATCAGCGGGAGAAGAGCAGATACGCAGTATTTT
TRBJ1-5	-	TRBV7-9	-	CASSSTGTGYVQPQHF	TGTGCCAGCAGCAGCACCGGAACAGGGTACGTCCAGCCCCAGCATTTT
TRBJ2-1	-	TRBV7-2	TRBD1	CASSLEPRGQGSDEQFF	TGTGCCAGCAGCTTAGAGCCCAGGGGGCAAGGCAGCGATGAGCAGTTCTTC
TRBJ2-2	-	TRBV7-3	TRBD2	CASSGGLAASGELFF	TGTGCCAGCAGCGGGGGACTAGCGGCTTCCGGGGAGCTGTTTTTT
TRBJ1-2	-	TRBV5-6	TRBD1	CASSLPGQGTNYGYTF	TGTGCCAGCAGCCTCCCCGGACAGGGAACTAACTATGGCTACACCTTC